This paragraph reports one T cell receptor (beta chain). As yet, its antigen is unknown. The table came from immunoSEQ multiplex PCR; TCRdb's copy has only in-frame clones and leaves some out. The table includes 200,000 or so clones, around 92% detected once. Trimming took off 5 bases at V and 1 base at J, with 5 bases between the two ends. The CDR3 runs to 12 residues. Germline assignment: CDR1 LNHDA and CDR2 SQIVND (reference sequence). The source of the sample is a study of T cell responses to AZD1222 COVID-19 vaccine. Whole-study context: Researchers grouped second doses given at about 4 or about 12 weeks into one pool.

Overall study results and limits: Epitopes outside B.1.351 and B.1.1.7 mutated regions reportedly drew nearly half of spike TCRs. When two AZD1222 doses had been given, Spike-specific TCR breadth and depth rose.

The sequences come from peripheral blood, collected on day 0 of AZD1222 vaccination. The receptor was isolated from an adult in good health. V and J are TRBV19 and TRBJ1-1; no firm D call. CDR3 region: CASSPRNTEAFF. The CDR3 nucleotides are TGTGCCAGTAGTCCTCGGAACACTGAAGCTTTCTTT. The full variable domain, with the rest looked up from reference TRBV19 and TRBJ1-1, is DGGITQSPKYLFRKEGQNVTLSCEQNLNHDAMYWYRQDPGQGLRLIYYSQIVNDFQKGDIAEGYSVSREKKESFPLTVTSAQKNPTAFYLCASSPRNTEAFFGQGTRLTVV.